Listed here are 19 T cell receptor beta chains from one sample, sequenced in a study of blood T cell repertoires in COVID-19. The method was immunoSEQ multiplex PCR; TCRdb's version includes in-frame clones alone and lacks a portion of them. This table holds about 37,000 clones, under 90% found once. Sequencing was carried out using peripheral blood. Receptors were obtained from a human donor in a cohort sampled during active COVID-19.

The V call is TRBV7-8, the J call TRBJ2-7; TRBD1 agrees at 10 bases. The ends lost 5 bases at V and 6 bases at J; junction bases unmatched: 10. This CDR3 is 15 amino acids long. CDR1 and CDR2 from the germline V gene are SGHVS and FQNEAQ. CDR3 protein: CASSPPGQGIGEQYF. The CDR3, as DNA: TGTGCCAGCAGCCCTCCGGGACAGGGGATCGGCGAGCAGTACTTC.

The chain combines TRBV18 with TRBJ2-7; 9 positions agree with TRBD1. This CDR3 is built from 15 residues. Germline V gene sequence: CDR1 KGHSH, CDR2 LQKENI. V trimming: 3 bases; J trimming: 2 bases; junction bases outside the gene matches: 5. CDR3 coding DNA: TGTGCCAGCTCACCCGGGACAGGGAATCCCTACGAGCAGTACTTC. This sequence encodes CASSPGTGNPYEQYF.

The chain combines TRBV5-6 with TRBJ1-3; TRBD1 matches 9 bases. J lost 0 bases, V lost 3 bases, and 7 bases had no gene match. This CDR3 is 17 amino acids long. In germline, CDR1 is SGHDT, CDR2 YYEEEE. CDR3 sequence: CASSSGTGRASGNTIYF. The CDR3 DNA sequence: TGTGCCAGCAGCTCCGGGACAGGGCGCGCCTCTGGAAACACCATATATTTT.

The chain joins TRBV18 to TRBJ2-5; the match to TRBD2 covers 14 bases. The V gene end was trimmed by 6 bases and the J gene end by 8 bases; junction bases not matched to a gene: 5. The CDR3 has 14 residues. Germline CDR1 and CDR2: KGHSH and LQKENI. The CDR3 sequence: CASSPGLAGGTQYF. CDR3 DNA sequence: TGTGCCAGCTCCCCCGGACTAGCGGGGGGAACCCAGTACTTC.

The chain recombines TRBV7-2 with TRBJ2-7; D might be TRBD2 (6 bases). V shed 7 bases and J shed 0 bases, with 16 bases lying between them. The CDR3 sequence is 15 residues long. Germline lookup yields CDR1 SGHTA and CDR2 FQGNSA. The CDR3 nucleotides are TGTGCCAGCACCCTGGGGGGTGCCGGCTCCTACGAGCAGTACTTC. Translating it yields CASTLGGAGSYEQYF.

The CDR3 nucleotides read TGCGCCAGCAGCTCCCTGGGACAGGGGGCTTCGAATGAGCAGTTCTTC. Its translation: CASSSLGQGASNEQFF. The chain couples TRBV5-1 to TRBJ2-1; 12 bases are a match to TRBD1. Germline lookup yields CDR1 SGHRS and CDR2 YFSETQ. With 3 bases clipped from V and 7 bases from J, the junction kept 8 bases outside the gene matches. The CDR3 extends over 16 amino acids.

This chain connects TRBV6-1 to TRBJ1-6; a possible D gene is TRBD1 (5 bases). This CDR3 has 16 residues. Trimming took 2 bases from V and 7 from J, leaving 15 bases between them. Germline V gene lookup returns CDR1 MNHNS and CDR2 SASEGT. CDR3 region: CASSEWGQGTNSPLHF. The CDR3 region has the DNA TGTGCCAGCAGTGAATGGGGTCAGGGTACGAATTCACCCCTCCACTTT.

The V and J genes are TRBV6-5 and TRBJ2-7; 7 nucleotides match TRBD2. V was clipped by 7 bases and J by 6 bases; unmatched bases: 12. Looked up from germline, CDR1 is MNHEY and CDR2 is SVGAGI. The CDR3 totals 14 residues. The CDR3 sequence: CASKFFKRESEQYF. The CDR3 region has the DNA TGTGCCAGCAAATTTTTTAAGCGGGAAAGCGAGCAGTACTTC.

The V call is TRBV3-1 (or the pseudogene TRBV3-2), the J call TRBJ1-3; no definite D call. Trimming shortened V by 1 base and J by 0 bases, and 13 bases separated the two germline ends. Germline V gene sequence: CDR1 LGHDT, CDR2 YNNKEL (reference sequence). The CDR3 runs 17 residues. The CDR3 region is CASSQVYGGYSGNTIYF. Here the CDR3 DNA reads TGTGCCAGCAGCCAAGTGTACGGCGGCTACTCTGGAAACACCATATATTTT.

The rearrangement links TRBV28 to TRBJ2-3, with unresolved D. Germline V gene sequence: CDR1 MDHEN, CDR2 SYDVKM. The CDR3 length is 14 residues. V was shortened by 4 bases and J by 4 bases, with 12 bases between the two germline ends. The DNA of the CDR3 is TGTGCCAGCAGTTATGCAGGCTCCGCAGATACGCAGTATTTT. Its translation is CASSYAGSADTQYF.

The chain is built from TRBV28 and TRBJ1-2; 7 bases map to TRBD1. J lost 6 bases, V lost 1 base, and 2 bases had no gene match. This CDR3 spans 13 amino acids. Per the germline V gene, CDR1 is MDHEN and CDR2 is SYDVKM. The CDR3 protein is CASSLSTGNGYTF. CDR3 sequence (DNA): TGTGCCAGCAGTTTATCGACAGGGAATGGCTACACCTTC.

This clone is labeled as medium-sized. The chain employs TRBV29-1 and TRBJ2-7; weak D call: TRBD2 (6 bases). Germline CDR1 SQVTM, CDR2 ANQGSEA. Trimming stripped 3 bases from V and 1 base from J, with 25 bases between. CDR3 length equals 18 residues. The CDR3 reads CSVEILDAGSPISYEQYF. CDR3 sequence (DNA): TGCAGCGTTGAGATTTTGGACGCCGGGAGCCCGATTTCCTACGAGCAGTACTTC.

A single count supports this clone. V and J are TRBV29-1 and TRBJ2-2; TRBD1 might be the D (5 bases). Trimming pared 0 bases from V and 0 bases from J, leaving 8 bases between. The germline CDR1 and CDR2 sequences are SQVTM and ANQGSEA. The length of the CDR3 is 15 residues. The CDR3 nucleotides are TGCAGCGTTGAAGAAGGGGCCCCGAACACCGGGGAGCTGTTTTTT. Its protein is CSVEEGAPNTGELFF.

The rearrangement uses TRBV19 and TRBJ2-7, with a possible D match to TRBD1 (5 bases). Trimming took 4 bases from V and 5 from J, leaving 21 bases between them. The germline V gene encodes CDR1 LNHDA and CDR2 SQIVND (reference sequence). The CDR3 contains 16 residues. The DNA for the CDR3 is TGTGCCAGTAGTAACCCCGGGCAGGGTTCTTCCAACGAGCAGTACTTC. Protein: CASSNPGQGSSNEQYF.

This chain joins TRBV19 and TRBJ1-4; D might be TRBD1 (5 bases). This CDR3 has 15 amino acids. Trimming removed 6 bases at V and 0 bases at J, with 11 bases between. CDR1 LNHDA and CDR2 SQIVND come from the germline V gene (reference sequence). CDR3 sequence reads: CASRAGFSTNEKLFF. DNA of the CDR3: TGTGCCAGTAGGGCAGGGTTTTCAACTAATGAAAAACTGTTTTTT. The variable domain in full, with the rest retrieved from reference TRBV19 and TRBJ1-4, is DGGITQSPKYLFRKEGQNVTLSCEQNLNHDAMYWYRQDPGQGLRLIYYSQIVNDFQKGDIAEGYSVSREKKESFPLTVTSAQKNPTAFYLCASRAGFSTNEKLFFGSGTQLSVL.

The rearrangement uses TRBV18 and TRBJ2-7; 10 bases fit TRBD2. The CDR3 spans 16 residues. The V and J ends lost 2 bases and 2 bases, in that order; junction bases with no gene match: 6. Germline V gene sequence: CDR1 KGHSH, CDR2 LQKENI. CDR3 DNA: TGTGCCAGCTCACCAGTATTCAGCGGGGGGGCCTACGAGCAGTACTTC. The encoded protein is CASSPVFSGGAYEQYF.

This clone was counted once. The V call is TRBV6-5, the J call TRBJ2-3; 7 bases align to TRBD2. With V trimmed by 11 bases and J by 0 bases, 8 bases remained unmatched. Per germline, CDR1 MNHEY and CDR2 SVGAGI. The CDR3 length is 14 residues. The CDR3 spells CAVRGGPSTDTQYF. DNA of the CDR3: TGTGCCGTTCGCGGGGGACCTAGCACAGATACGCAGTATTTT.

The V call is TRBV6-1, the J call TRBJ1-4, with 9 bases identical to TRBD1. The CDR3 has 14 residues. Germline assignment: CDR1 MNHNS and CDR2 SASEGT. The trim removed 5 bases at V and 8 bases at J, leaving 6 bases unmatched. The CDR3 DNA reads as TGTGCCAGCAGTTTCGGACAGGGGCTCGAAAAACTGTTTTTT. Protein product: CASSFGQGLEKLFF.

The CDR3 DNA reads TGCGCCAGCAGCCTAAGGGGGATGCCGGATGAGCAGTTCTTC. It is translated as CASSLRGMPDEQFF. V is TRBV5-1 and J is TRBJ2-1, with a weak D call TRBD1 (6 bases). The CDR3 is 14 amino acids. Germline-derived CDR1 and CDR2 are SGHRS and YFSETQ. V was clipped by 4 bases and J by 8 bases, with 16 bases between them.